This T cell receptor (beta chain) was captured in a study of radiotherapy plus CTLA-4 blockade in lung cancer. On the study more broadly: Disease control reached approximately 30%, with objective responses in around 20%. Broader study findings: According to reports, early shifts in blood T cell clones, alongside interferon-beta, forecast response most accurately. In blood, after radiotherapy plus ipilimumab, tumor-derived TCR clones expanded.

A remark on this clone: The antigen is unknown.

Alongside CTLA-4 blockade with ipilimumab, patients with chemo-refractory metastatic non-small-cell lung cancer received focal radiation. Looked up from germline, CDR1 is SGHVS and CDR2 is FNYEAQ. V gave up 1 base and J gave up 13 bases, with 10 bases separating them. The CDR3 is 12 residues long. Assay used: immunoSEQ multiplex PCR; TCRdb lists only in-frame clones, some missing. The sample has some 110,000 clones, 81% seen once. The V and J genes are TRBV7-6 and TRBJ1-4, with unresolved D. The sample here was peripheral blood, taken from a patient treated with radiotherapy plus ipilimumab. This clonotype was obtained from a human donor with non-small cell lung cancer that progressed on radiotherapy plus ipilimumab. Some clones in this sample may be carry-over from other donors' samples. The CDR3 nucleotides are TGTGCCAGCAGCTTAGTGTGGGGAATACTGTTTTTT. It specifies CASSLVWGILFF.